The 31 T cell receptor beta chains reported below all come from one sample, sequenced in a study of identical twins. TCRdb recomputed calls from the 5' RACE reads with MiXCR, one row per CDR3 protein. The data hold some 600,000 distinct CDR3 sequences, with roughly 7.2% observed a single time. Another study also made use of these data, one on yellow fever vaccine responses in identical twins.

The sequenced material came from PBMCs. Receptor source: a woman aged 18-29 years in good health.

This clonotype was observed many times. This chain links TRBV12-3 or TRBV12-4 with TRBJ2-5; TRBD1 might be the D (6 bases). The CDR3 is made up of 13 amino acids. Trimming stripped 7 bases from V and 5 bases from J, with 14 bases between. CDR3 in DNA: TGTGCCAGCACCCAAGGGGGATTGGAGACCCAGTACTTC. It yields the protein CASTQGGLETQYF.

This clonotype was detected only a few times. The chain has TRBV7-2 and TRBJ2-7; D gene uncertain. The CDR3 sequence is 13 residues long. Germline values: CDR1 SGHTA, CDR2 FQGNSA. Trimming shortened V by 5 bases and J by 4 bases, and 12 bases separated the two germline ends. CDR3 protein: CASSAIADYEQYF. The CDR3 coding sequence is TGTGCCAGCAGCGCCATAGCAGATTACGAGCAGTACTTC.

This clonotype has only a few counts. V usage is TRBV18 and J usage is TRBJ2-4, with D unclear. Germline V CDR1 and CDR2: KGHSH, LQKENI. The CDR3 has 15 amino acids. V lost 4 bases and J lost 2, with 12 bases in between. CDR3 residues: CASSHSSGTKNIQYF. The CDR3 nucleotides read TGTGCCAGCTCACATTCGTCTGGGACCAAAAACATTCAGTACTTC.

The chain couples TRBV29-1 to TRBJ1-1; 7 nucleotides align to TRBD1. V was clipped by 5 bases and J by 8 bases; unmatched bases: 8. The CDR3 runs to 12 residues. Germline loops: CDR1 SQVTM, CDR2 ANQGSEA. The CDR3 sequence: CSVRDREREAFF. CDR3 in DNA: TGCAGCGTTAGAGACAGGGAGCGGGAAGCTTTCTTT.

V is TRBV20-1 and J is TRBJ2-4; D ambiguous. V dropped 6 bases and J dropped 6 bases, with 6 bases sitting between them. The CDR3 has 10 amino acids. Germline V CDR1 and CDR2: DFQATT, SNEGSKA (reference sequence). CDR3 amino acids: CSASSNIQYF. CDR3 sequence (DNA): TGCAGTGCCTCATCAAACATTCAGTACTTC.

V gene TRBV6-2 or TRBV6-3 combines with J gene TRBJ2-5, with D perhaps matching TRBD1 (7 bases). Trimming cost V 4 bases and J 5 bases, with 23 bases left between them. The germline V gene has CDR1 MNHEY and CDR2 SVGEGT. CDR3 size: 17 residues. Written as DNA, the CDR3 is TGTGCCAGCAGTTCAACCCTGGGGGGCCCAGGGGGGGAGACCCAGTACTTC. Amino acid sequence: CASSSTLGGPGGETQYF.

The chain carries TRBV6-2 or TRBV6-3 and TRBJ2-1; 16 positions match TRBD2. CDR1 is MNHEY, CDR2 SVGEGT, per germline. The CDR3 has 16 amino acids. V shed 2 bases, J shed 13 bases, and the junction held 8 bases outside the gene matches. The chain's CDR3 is CASSYPGTSGRAAQFF. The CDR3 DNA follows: TGTGCCAGCAGTTACCCGGGGACTAGCGGGAGGGCCGCACAGTTCTTC.

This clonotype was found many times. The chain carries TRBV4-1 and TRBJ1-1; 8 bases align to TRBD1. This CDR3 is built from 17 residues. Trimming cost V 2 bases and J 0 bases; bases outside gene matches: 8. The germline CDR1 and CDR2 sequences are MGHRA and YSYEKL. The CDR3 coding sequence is TGCGCCAGCAGCCAACACCCACGACAGGGGATGAACACTGAAGCTTTCTTT. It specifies CASSQHPRQGMNTEAFF.

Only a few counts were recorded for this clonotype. The CDR3 DNA reads TGTGCCAGCGGAGGGGCGGATGGCTACACCTTC. Its translation is CASGGADGYTF. The V and J genes are TRBV6-6 and TRBJ1-2; a possible D gene is TRBD1 (5 bases). This CDR3 has 11 amino acids. The germline V gene encodes CDR1 MNHNY and CDR2 SVGAGI (reference sequence). The V end was cut by 8 bases, the J end by 6 bases, with 10 bases between.

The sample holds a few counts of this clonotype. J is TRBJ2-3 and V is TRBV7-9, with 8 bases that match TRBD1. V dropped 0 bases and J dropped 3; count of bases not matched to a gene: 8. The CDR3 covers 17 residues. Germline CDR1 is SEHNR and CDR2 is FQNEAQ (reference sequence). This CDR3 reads CASSLAITRGPTDTQYF. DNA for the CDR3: TGTGCCAGCAGCTTAGCTATCACCAGGGGGCCAACAGATACGCAGTATTTT.

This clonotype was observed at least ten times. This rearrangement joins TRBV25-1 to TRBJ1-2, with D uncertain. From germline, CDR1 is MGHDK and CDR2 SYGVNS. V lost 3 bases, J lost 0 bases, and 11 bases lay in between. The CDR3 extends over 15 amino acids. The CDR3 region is CASSDPAGTNYGYTF. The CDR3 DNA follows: TGTGCCAGCAGTGACCCCGCCGGAACTAACTATGGCTACACCTTC.

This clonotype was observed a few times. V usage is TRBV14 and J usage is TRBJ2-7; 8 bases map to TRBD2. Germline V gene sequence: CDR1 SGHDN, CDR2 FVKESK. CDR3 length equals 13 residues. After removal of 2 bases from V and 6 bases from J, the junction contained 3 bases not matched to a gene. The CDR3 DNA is TGTGCCAGCAGCCAATCAGCGGGAGTCGAGCAGTACTTC. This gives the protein CASSQSAGVEQYF. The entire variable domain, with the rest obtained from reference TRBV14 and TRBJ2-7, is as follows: EAGVTQFPSHSVIEKGQTVTLRCDPISGHDNLYWYRRVMGKEIKFLLHFVKESKQDESGMPNNRFLAERTGGTYSTLKVQPAELEDSGVYFCASSQSAGVEQYFGPGTRLTVT.

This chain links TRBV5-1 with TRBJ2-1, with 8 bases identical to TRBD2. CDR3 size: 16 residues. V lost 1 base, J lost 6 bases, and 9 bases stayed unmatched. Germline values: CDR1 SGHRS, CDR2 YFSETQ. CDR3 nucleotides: TGCGCCAGCAGCTTGTCGGGGGGGGAGGGCCTCAATGAGCAGTTCTTC. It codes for CASSLSGGEGLNEQFF.

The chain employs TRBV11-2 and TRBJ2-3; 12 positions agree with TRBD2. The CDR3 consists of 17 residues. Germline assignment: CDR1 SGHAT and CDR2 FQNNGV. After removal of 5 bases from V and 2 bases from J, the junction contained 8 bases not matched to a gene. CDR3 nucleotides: TGTGCCAGCAGCACCCGACTAGCGGGGGACACCACAGATACGCAGTATTTT. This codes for CASSTRLAGDTTDTQYF.

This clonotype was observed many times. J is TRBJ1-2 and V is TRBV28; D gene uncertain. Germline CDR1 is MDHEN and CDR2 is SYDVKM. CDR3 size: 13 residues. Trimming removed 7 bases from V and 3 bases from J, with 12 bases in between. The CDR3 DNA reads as TGTGCCAGCACCCCTGGGAGGGACTATGGCTACACCTTC. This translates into CASTPGRDYGYTF.

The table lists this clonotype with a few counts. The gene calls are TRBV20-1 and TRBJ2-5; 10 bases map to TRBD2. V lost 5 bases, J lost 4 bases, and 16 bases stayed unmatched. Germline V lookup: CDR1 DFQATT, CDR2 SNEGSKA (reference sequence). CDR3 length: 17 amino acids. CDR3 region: CSAPLRGAGGRRETQYF. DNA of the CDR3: TGCAGTGCTCCGCTCAGGGGAGCGGGGGGGCGGCGAGAGACCCAGTACTTC.

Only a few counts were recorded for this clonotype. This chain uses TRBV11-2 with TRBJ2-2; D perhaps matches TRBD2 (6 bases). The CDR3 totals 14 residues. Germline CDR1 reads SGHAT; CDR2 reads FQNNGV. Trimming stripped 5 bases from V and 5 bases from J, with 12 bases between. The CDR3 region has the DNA TGTGCCAGCAGCCGGTTAGCGGCTACCGGGGAGCTGTTTTTT. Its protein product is CASSRLAATGELFF.

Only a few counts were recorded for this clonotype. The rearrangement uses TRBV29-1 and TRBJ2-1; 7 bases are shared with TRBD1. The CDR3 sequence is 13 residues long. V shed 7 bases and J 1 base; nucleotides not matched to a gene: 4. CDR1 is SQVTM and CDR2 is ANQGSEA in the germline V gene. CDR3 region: CSAVDRSYNEQFF. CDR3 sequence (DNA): TGCAGCGCCGTGGACAGGTCCTACAATGAGCAGTTCTTC.

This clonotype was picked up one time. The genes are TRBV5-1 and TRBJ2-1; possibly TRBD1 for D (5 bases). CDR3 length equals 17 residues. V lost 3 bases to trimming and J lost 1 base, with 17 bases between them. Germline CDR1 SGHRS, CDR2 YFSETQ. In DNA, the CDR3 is TGCGCCAGCAGCTCCTGGCCCAGGGAAGGGTCCTACAATGAGCAGTTCTTC. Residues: CASSSWPREGSYNEQFF. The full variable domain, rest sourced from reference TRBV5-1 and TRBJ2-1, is KAGVTQTPRYLIKTRGQQVTLSCSPISGHRSVSWYQQTPGQGLQFLFEYFSETQRNKGNFPGRFSGRQFSNSRSEMNVSTLELGDSALYLCASSSWPREGSYNEQFFGPGTRLTVL.

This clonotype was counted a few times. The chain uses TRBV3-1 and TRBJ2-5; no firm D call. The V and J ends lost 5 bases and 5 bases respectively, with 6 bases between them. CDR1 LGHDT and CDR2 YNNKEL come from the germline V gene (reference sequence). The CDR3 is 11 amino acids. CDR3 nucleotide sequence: TGTGCCAGCAGCAATATTGAGACCCAGTACTTC. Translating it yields CASSNIETQYF.

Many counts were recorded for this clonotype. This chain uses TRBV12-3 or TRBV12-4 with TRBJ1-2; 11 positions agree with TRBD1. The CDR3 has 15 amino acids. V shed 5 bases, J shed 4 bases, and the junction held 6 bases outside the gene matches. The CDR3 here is CASSPGTGGGYGYTF. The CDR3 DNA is TGTGCCAGCAGTCCCGGGACAGGGGGTGGCTATGGCTACACCTTC.

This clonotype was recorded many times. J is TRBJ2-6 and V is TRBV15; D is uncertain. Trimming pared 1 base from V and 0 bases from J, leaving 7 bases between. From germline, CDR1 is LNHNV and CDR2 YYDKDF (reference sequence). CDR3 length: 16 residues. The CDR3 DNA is TGTGCCACCAGCAGAGGACGGATCTCTGGGGCCAACGTCCTGACTTTC. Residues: CATSRGRISGANVLTF.

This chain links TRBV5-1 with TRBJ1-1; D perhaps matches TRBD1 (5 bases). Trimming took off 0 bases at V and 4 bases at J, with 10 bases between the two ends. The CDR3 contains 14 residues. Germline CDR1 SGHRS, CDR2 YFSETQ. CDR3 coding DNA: TGCGCCAGCAGCTTGGCAGGGATGAGCACTGAAGCTTTCTTT. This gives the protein CASSLAGMSTEAFF.

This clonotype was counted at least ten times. The CDR3 spells CATSRDTAWMNTEAFF. CDR3 DNA sequence: TGTGCCACCAGCAGAGATACAGCGTGGATGAACACTGAAGCTTTCTTT. The chain combines TRBV15 with TRBJ1-1, with unresolved D. V was pared by 0 bases and J by 0 bases, with 11 bases between. This CDR3 region has 16 residues. Germline values: CDR1 LNHNV, CDR2 YYDKDF (reference sequence).

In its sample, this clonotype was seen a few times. CDR3 amino acids: CASSLRRLAGGQETQYF. The CDR3 coding sequence is TGTGCCAGCAGCTTACGGAGACTAGCGGGGGGCCAAGAGACCCAGTACTTC. The chain carries TRBV11-2 and TRBJ2-5; 13 nucleotides align to TRBD2. Germline V gene sequence: CDR1 SGHAT, CDR2 FQNNGV. This CDR3 region has 17 residues. With 2 bases clipped from V and 1 base from J, the junction kept 4 bases outside the gene matches.

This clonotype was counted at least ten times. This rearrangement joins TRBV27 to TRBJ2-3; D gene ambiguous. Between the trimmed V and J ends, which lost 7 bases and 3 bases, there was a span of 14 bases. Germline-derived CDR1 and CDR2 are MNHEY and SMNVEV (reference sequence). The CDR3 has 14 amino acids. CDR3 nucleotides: TGTGCCAGCAACGCCATACGGAGAACAGATACGCAGTATTTT. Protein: CASNAIRRTDTQYF.

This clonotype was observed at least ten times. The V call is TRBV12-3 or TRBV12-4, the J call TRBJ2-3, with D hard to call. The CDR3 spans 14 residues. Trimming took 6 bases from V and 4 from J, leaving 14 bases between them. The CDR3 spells CASRNEDRADTQYF. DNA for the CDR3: TGTGCCAGCAGAAATGAAGACCGCGCAGATACGCAGTATTTT.

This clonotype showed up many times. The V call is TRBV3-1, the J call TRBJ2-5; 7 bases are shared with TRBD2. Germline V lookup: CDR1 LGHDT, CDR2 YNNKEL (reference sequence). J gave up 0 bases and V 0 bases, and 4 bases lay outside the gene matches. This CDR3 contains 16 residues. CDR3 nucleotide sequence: TGTGCCAGCAGCCAAGATTGGCGGGAGAACCAAGAGACCCAGTACTTC. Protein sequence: CASSQDWRENQETQYF.

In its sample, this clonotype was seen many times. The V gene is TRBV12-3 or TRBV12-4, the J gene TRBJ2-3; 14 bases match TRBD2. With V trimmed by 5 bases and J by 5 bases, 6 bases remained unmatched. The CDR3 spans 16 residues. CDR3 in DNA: TGTGCCAGCAGTCTAGGACTAGCGGGGGGTGGAGATACGCAGTATTTT. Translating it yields CASSLGLAGGGDTQYF.

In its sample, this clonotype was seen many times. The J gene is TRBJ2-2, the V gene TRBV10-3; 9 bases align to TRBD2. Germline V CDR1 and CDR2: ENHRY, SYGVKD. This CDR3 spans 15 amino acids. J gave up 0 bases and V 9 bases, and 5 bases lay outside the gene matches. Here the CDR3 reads CAIGLAGANTGELFF. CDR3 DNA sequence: TGTGCCATTGGCTTAGCGGGGGCGAACACCGGGGAGCTGTTTTTT.

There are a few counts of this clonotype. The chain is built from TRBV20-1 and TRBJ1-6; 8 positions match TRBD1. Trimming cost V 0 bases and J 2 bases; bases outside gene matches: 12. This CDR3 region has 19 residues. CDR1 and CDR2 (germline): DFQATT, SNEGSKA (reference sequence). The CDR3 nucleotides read TGCAGTGCTAGAGACCTAACAGGGGGTGGAATCCCCTATAATTCACCCCTCCACTTT. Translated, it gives CSARDLTGGGIPYNSPLHF.